In its sample, the clone carrying this T cell receptor beta chain was seen many times. Its antigen remains unknown. Individual cDNA molecules each received unique molecular identifiers attached to them. Each CDR3 protein gets one entry after TCRdb re-called the 5' RACE reads with MiXCR. The data show roughly 32,000 distinct CDR3 sequences, with 6.6% seen just once and over 35% held by the top ten. This specimen comes from a study of early T cells in non-severe SARS-CoV-2 infection. Study information: Unsorted whole blood bulk RNA was sequenced, with unpaired chains.

This CDR3 is 16 amino acids long. Germline assignment: CDR1 PRHDT and CDR2 FYEKMQ (reference sequence). The V end lost 0 bases, the J end lost 6 bases, and 18 bases lay between the germline ends. Study-level findings and limits: Database matching using VDJdb favored anti-spike CD8 responses, with private and CD4 specificities left missing.

V gene TRBV13 combines with J gene TRBJ2-7; D possibly corresponds to TRBD1 (5 bases). Material for sequencing was whole blood. The clonotype originates from an adult who was a healthcare worker with PCR-confirmed SARS-CoV-2 infection or an uninfected control (not recorded which). The CDR3: CASSLGLVTASPEQYF. In nucleotides, the CDR3 is TGTGCCAGCAGCTTAGGCCTAGTGACAGCTTCACCCGAGCAGTACTTC.